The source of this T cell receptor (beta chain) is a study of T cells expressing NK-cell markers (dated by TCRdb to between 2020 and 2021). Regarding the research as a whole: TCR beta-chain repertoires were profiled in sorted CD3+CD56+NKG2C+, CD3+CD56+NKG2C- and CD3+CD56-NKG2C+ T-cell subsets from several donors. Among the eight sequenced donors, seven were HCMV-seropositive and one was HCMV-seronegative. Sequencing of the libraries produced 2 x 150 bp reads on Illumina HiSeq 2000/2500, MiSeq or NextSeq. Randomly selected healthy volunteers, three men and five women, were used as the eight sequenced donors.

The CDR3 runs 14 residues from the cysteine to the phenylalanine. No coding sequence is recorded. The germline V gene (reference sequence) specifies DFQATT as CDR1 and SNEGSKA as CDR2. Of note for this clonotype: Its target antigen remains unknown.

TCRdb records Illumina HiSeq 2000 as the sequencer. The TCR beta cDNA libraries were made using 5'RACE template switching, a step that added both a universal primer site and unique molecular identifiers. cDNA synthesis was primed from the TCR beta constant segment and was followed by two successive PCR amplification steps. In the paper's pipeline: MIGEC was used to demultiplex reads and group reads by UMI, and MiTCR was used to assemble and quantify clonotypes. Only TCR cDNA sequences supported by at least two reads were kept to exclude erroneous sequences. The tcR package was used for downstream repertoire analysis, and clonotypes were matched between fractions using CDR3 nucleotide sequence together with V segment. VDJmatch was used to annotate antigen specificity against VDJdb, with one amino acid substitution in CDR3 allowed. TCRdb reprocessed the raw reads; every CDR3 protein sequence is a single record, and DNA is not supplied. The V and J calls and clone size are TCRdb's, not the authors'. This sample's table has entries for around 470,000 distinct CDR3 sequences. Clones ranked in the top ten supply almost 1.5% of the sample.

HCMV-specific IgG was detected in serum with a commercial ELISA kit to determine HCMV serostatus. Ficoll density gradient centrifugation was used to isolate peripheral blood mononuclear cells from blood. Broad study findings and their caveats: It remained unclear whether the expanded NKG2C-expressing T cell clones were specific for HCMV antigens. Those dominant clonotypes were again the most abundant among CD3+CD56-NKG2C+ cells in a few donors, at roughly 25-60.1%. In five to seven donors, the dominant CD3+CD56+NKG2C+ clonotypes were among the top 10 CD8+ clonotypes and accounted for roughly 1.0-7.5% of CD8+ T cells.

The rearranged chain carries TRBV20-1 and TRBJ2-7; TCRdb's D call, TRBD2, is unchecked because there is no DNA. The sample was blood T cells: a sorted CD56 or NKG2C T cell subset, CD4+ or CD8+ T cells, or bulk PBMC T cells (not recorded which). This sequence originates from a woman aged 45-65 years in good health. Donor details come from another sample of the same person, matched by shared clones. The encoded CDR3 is CSARTSGRWGEQYF.